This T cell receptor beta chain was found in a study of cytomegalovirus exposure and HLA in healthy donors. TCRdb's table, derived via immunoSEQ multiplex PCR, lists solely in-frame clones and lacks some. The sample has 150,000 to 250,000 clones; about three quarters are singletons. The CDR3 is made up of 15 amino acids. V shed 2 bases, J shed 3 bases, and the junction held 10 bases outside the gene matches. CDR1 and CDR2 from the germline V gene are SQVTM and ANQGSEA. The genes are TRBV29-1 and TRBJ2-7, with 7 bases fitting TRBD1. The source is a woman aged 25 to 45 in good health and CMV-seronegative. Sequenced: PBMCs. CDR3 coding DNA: TGCAGCGTTGAAAGGGGAAAGGGGGCAGGCTACGAGCAGTACTTC. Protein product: CSVERGKGAGYEQYF.